The source of this T cell receptor beta chain is a study of T-cell reconstitution after alpha-beta-depleted transplantation in children. Trimming left V 5 bases short and J 5 bases short, with 13 bases between. Germline lookup yields CDR1 WNHNN and CDR2 SYGVQD (reference sequence). CDR3 length equals 14 residues. In its sample, this clonotype was seen many times. Preparation of the TCRbeta library involved a method that used unique molecular identifiers. TCRdb independently ran MiXCR on the PCR reads; one entry per CDR3 protein. The table has about 340,000 distinct CDR3 sequences, 13% seen once. The gene calls are TRBV10-1 and TRBJ2-1; unclear D gene. Material: PBMCs, obtained from the stem cell graft. The sequence came from a human donor who donated a stem cell graft to a child with Fanconi anemia. The CDR3 DNA follows: TGCGCCAGCAGTCGGTTATCCCAGAACAATGAGCAGTTCTTC. This encodes CASSRLSQNNEQFF.